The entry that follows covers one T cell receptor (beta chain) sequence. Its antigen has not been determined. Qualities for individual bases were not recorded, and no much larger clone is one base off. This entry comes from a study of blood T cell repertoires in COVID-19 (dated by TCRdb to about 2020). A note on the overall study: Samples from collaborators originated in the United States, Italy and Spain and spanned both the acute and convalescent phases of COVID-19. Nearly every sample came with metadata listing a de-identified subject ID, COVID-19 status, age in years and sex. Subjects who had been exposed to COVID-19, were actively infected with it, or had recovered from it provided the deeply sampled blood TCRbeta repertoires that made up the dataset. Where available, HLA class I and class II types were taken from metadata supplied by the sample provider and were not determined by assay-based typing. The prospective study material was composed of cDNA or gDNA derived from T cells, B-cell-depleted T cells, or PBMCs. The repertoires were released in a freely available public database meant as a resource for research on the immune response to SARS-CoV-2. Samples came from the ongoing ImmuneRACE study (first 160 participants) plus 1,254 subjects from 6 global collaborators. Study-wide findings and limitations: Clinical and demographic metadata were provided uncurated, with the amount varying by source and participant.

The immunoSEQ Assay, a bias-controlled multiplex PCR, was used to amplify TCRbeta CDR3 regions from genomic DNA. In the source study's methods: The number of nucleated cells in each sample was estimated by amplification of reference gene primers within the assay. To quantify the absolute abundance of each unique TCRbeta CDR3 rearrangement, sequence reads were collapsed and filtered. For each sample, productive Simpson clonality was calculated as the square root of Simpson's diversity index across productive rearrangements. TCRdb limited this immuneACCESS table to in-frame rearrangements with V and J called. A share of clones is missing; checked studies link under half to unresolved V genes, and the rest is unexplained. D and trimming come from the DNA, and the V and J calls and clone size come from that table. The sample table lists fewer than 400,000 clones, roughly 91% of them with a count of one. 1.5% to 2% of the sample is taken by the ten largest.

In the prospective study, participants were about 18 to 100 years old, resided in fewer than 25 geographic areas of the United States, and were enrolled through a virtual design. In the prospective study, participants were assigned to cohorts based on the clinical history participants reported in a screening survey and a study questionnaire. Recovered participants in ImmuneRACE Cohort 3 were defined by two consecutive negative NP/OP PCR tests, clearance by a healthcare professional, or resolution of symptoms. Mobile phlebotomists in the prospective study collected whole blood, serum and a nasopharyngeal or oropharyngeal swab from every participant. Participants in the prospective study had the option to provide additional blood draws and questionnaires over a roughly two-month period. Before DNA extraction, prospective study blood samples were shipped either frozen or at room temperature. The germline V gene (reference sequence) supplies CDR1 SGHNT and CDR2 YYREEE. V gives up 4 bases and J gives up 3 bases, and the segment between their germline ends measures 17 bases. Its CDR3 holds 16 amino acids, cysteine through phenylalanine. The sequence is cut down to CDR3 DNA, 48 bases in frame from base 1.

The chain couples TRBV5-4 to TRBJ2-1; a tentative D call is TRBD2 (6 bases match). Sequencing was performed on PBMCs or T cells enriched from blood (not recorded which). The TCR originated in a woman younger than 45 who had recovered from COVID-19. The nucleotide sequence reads TGTGCCAGCAGCCACCTAGCGAAAACCCTCTACAATGAGCAGTTCTTC. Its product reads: CASSHLAKTLYNEQFF.